The T cell receptor beta chain under discussion was sequenced for a study of blood T cells in healthy people across ages. Trimming left V 2 bases short and J 6 bases short, with 11 bases between. The CDR3 consists of 15 residues. This clonotype has more than one count but fewer than ten. Its antigen is unknown. The authors ran a second PCR of about 6 to 11 cycles using a sample-barcoded 5' primer and a J-beta primer mix. TCRdb recomputed calls from the 5' RACE reads with MiXCR, one row per CDR3 protein. The profile shows about 1.6 million distinct CDR3 sequences, 34% of them singletons. Regarding the study as a whole: Reliance upon unsorted PBMCs precluded definitive naive versus antigen-experienced comparison. While age rose, TCR beta diversity per million T cells dropped in a roughly linear way. Strong correlation existed between TCR beta diversity and naive T cell percentage.

Healthy Russian Caucasian donors spanned ages about 6 to 95 years. This receptor was identified in a woman in her 30s in good health. The sequenced sample was blood. The rearrangement uses TRBV12-3 or TRBV12-4 and TRBJ1-6, with D possibly matching TRBD1 (6 bases). The CDR3 coding sequence is TGTGCCAGCAGTTTAAGTTCAGGGGTTAATTCACCCCTCCACTTT. Its protein is CASSLSSGVNSPLHF.